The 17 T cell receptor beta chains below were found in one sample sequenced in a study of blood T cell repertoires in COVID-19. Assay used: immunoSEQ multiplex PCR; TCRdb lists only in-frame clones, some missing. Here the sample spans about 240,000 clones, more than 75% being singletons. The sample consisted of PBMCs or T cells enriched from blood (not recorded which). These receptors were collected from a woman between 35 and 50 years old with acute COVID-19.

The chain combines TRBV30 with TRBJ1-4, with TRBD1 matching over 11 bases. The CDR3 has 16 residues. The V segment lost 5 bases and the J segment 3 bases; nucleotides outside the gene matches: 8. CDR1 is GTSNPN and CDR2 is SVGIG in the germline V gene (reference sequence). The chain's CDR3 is CAWGGQGAVANEKLFF. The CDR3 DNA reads TGTGCCTGGGGTGGACAGGGGGCGGTTGCTAATGAAAAACTGTTTTTT. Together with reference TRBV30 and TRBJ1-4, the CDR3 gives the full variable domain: SQTIHQWPATLVQPVGSPLSLECTVEGTSNPNLYWYRQAAGRGLQLLFYSVGIGQISSEVPQNLSASRPQDRQFILSSKKLLLSDSGFYLCAWGGQGAVANEKLFFGSGTQLSVL.

The CDR3 is CARGGDEQFF. DNA of the CDR3: TGCGCCAGAGGGGGCGACGAGCAGTTCTTC. The rearrangement joins TRBV23-1 to TRBJ2-1, with 7 positions matching TRBD1. TRBV23-1 qualifies as an ORF whose function is uncertain. The CDR3 covers 10 residues. Trimming at V came to 9 bases and at J to 10 bases, leaving 3 bases not matched to a gene.

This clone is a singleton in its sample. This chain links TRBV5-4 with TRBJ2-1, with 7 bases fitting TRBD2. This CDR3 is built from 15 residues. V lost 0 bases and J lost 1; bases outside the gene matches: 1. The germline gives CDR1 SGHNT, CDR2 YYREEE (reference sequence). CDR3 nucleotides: TGTGCCAGCAGCTTGGGGACTAGGTCCTACAATGAGCAGTTCTTC. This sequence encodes CASSLGTRSYNEQFF.

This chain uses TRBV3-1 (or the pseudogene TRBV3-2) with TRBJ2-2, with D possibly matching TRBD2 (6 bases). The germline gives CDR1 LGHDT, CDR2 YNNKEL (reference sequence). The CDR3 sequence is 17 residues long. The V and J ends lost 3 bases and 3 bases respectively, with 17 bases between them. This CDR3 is CASSQETGTPDTGELFF. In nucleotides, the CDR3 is TGTGCCAGCAGCCAGGAAACCGGGACTCCTGACACCGGGGAGCTGTTTTTT.

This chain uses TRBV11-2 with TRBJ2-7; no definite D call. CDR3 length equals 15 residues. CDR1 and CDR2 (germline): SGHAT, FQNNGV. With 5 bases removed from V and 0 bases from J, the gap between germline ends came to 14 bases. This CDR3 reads CASSESLESSYEQYF. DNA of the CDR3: TGTGCCAGCAGCGAATCTCTTGAGAGCTCCTACGAGCAGTACTTC.

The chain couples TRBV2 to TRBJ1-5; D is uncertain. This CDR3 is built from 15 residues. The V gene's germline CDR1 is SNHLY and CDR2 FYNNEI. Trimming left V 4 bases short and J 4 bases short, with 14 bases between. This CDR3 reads CASSVMPGSNQPQHF. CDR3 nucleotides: TGTGCCAGCAGTGTAATGCCAGGTTCAAATCAGCCCCAGCATTTT. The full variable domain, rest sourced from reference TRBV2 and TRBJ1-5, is EPEVTQTPSHQVTQMGQEVILRCVPISNHLYFYWYRQILGQKVEFLVSFYNNEISEKSEIFDDQFSVERPDGSNFTLKIRSTKLEDSAMYFCASSVMPGSNQPQHFGDGTRLSIL.

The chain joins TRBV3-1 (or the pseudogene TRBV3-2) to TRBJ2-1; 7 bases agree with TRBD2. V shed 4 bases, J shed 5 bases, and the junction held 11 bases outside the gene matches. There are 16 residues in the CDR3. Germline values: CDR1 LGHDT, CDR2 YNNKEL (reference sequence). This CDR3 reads CASSLLRGSSDNEQFF. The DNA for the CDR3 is TGTGCCAGCAGCCTCCTGCGCGGGAGCAGCGACAATGAGCAGTTCTTC.

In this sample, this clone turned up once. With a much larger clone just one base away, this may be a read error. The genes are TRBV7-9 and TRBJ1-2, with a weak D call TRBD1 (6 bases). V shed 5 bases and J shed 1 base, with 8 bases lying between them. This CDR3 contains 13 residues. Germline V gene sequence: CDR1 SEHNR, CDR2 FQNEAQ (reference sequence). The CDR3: CASSQQGNYGYTF. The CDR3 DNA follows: TGTGCCAGCAGCCAACAGGGTAACTATGGCTACACCTTC.

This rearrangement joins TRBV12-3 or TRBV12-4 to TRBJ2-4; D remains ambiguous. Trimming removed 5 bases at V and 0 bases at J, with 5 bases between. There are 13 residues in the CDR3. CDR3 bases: TGTGCCAGCAGTGGCCAAGCCAAAAACATTCAGTACTTC. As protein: CASSGQAKNIQYF.

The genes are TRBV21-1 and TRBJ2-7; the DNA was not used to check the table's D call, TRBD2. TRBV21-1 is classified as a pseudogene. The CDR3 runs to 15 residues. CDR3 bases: TGTGCCAGCAGCAAACGGGCGGGGCATTCCTACGAGCAGTACTTC. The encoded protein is CASSKRAGHSYEQYF.

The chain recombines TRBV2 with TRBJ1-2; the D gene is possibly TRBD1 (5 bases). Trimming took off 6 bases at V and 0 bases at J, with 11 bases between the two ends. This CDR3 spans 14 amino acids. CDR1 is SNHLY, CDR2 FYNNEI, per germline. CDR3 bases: TGTGCCAGCAGGGGGGAGGATACTAACTATGGCTACACCTTC. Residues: CASRGEDTNYGYTF. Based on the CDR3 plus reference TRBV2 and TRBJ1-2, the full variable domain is EPEVTQTPSHQVTQMGQEVILRCVPISNHLYFYWYRQILGQKVEFLVSFYNNEISEKSEIFDDQFSVERPDGSNFTLKIRSTKLEDSAMYFCASRGEDTNYGYTFGSGTRLTVV.

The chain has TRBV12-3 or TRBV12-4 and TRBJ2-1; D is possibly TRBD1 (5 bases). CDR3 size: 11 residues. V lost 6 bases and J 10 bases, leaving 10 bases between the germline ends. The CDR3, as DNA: TGTGCCAGCAGGCTTAGACAGGAGCAGTTCTTC. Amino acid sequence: CASRLRQEQFF.

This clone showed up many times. The CDR3 DNA reads TGTGCCAGCAGCTTAGACCCGGTCTACGAGCAGTACTTC. Its protein is CASSLDPVYEQYF. This chain uses TRBV7-8 with TRBJ2-7; D unresolved. The CDR3 has 13 amino acids. V gave up 1 base and J gave up 3 bases, with 7 bases separating them. Germline V gene lookup returns CDR1 SGHVS and CDR2 FQNEAQ.

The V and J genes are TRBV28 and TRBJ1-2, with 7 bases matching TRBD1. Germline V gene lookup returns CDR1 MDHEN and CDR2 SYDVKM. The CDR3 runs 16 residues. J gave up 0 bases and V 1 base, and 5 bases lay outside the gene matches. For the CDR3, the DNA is TGTGCCAGCAGTTTATTGAGGGACAGCGCTAACTATGGCTACACCTTC. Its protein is CASSLLRDSANYGYTF.

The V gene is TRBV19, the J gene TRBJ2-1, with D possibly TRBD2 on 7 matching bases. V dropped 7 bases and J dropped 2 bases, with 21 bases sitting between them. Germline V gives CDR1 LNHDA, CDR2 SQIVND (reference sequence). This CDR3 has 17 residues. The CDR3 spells CASTGQGKRGTYNEQFF. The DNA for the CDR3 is TGTGCCAGTACAGGGCAGGGGAAGCGGGGCACCTACAATGAGCAGTTCTTC.

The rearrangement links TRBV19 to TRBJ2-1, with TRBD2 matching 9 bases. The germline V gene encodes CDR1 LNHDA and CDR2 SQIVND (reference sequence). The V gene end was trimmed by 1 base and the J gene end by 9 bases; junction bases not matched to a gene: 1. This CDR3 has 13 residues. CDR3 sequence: CASSIGTSAEQFF. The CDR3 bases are TGTGCCAGTAGTATAGGGACTAGCGCTGAGCAGTTCTTC.

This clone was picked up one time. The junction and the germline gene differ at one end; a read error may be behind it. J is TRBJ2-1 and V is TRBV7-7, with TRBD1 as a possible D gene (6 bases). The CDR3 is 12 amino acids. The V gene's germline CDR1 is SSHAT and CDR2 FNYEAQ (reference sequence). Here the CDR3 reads CASSLAGDNQFF. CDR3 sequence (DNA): TGTGCTAGCAGCTTAGCCGGGGACAATCAGTTCTTC.